Presented here are 18 T cell receptor beta chains from one specimen sequenced in a study of blood T cell repertoires in COVID-19. Profiled with immunoSEQ multiplex PCR; TCRdb holds only in-frame clones, not every one. The sample yields about 110,000 clones, 75% to 80% seen once. Sequencing was performed on peripheral blood. The receptor set was obtained from a woman of 80 years or more with active or convalescent COVID-19.

The chain uses TRBV10-3 and TRBJ2-5; perhaps TRBD1 as D (5 bases). Trimming left V 9 bases short and J 5 bases short, with 16 bases between. Per germline, CDR1 ENHRY and CDR2 SYGVKD. This CDR3 spans 13 amino acids. Here the CDR3 reads CAINTGLGETQYF. The CDR3 nucleotides are TGTGCCATAAACACAGGTCTCGGGGAGACCCAGTACTTC.

The chain has TRBV6-5 and TRBJ1-1; D remains unclear. The CDR3 length is 12 residues. Trimming took off 2 bases at V and 9 bases at J, with 10 bases between the two ends. CDR1 is MNHEY and CDR2 is SVGAGI in the germline V gene. CDR3 in amino acids: CASSYVAGKAFF. The CDR3 nucleotides read TGTGCCAGCAGTTACGTAGCGGGGAAAGCTTTCTTT.

This clone was recorded once. An end of the junction does not agree with germline; a read error may underlie this. The J gene is TRBJ1-4, the V gene TRBV28; D is ambiguous. Germline assignment: CDR1 MDHEN and CDR2 SYDVKM. This CDR3 comprises 14 residues. The CDR3 reads CATSQLTTNEKLFF. In DNA, the CDR3 is TGTGCCACCAGTCAACTGACAACTAATGAAAAACTGTTTTTT. The variable domain in full, completed from reference TRBV28 and TRBJ1-4, reads DVKVTQSSRYLVKRTGEKVFLECVQDMDHENMFWYRQDPGLGLRLIYFSYDVKMKEKGDIPEGYSVSREKKERFSLILESASTNQTSMYLCATSQLTTNEKLFFGSGTQLSVL.

With respect to this clone: Germline is not matched at one junction end, which may reflect a read error. The chain links TRBV6-2 or TRBV6-3 to TRBJ1-6; 8 bases fit TRBD1. Germline CDR1 and CDR2: MNHEY and SVGEGT. The CDR3 runs 17 residues. CDR3 loop: CASSYGRPGQDKSPLHF. In nucleotides, the CDR3 is TGTGCCAGCAGTTACGGGAGACCGGGACAGGATAAGTCACCCCTCCACTTT.

This chain connects TRBV21-1 to TRBJ2-3; TRBD2 is taken as the D call from the table, unchecked against the DNA. TRBV21-1 is noted as a pseudogene. The CDR3 has 16 amino acids. In DNA form, the CDR3 reads TGTGCCAGCAGCAAAGAACTTGTACTTTCCACAGATACGCAGTATTTT. Translated, it gives CASSKELVLSTDTQYF.

This clone was found a few times. The chain uses TRBV5-4 and TRBJ2-1; TRBD2 matches 11 bases. The CDR3 is 18 residues long. The junction had 10 bases not matched to a gene; V was cut back by 1 base and J by 4 bases. Germline lookup yields CDR1 SGHNT and CDR2 YYREEE (reference sequence). The CDR3 coding sequence is TGTGCCAGCAGCTTGAGGCTAGCGGGAGGTGCTGGGTACAATGAGCAGTTCTTC. It codes for CASSLRLAGGAGYNEQFF.

This clone was detected only a few times. The chain employs TRBV15 and TRBJ2-2; D is uncertain. The length of the CDR3 is 15 residues. Trimming cost V 0 bases and J 3 bases, with 8 bases left between them. Looked up from germline, CDR1 is LNHNV and CDR2 is YYDKDF (reference sequence). CDR3 bases: TGTGCCACCAGCAGAGATAGTGGTTACACCGGGGAGCTGTTTTTT. Amino acid sequence: CATSRDSGYTGELFF.

The rearrangement uses TRBV29-1 and TRBJ2-7; D possibly corresponds to TRBD2 (5 bases). This CDR3 comprises 13 residues. The germline V gene has CDR1 SQVTM and CDR2 ANQGSEA. The V and J ends lost 4 bases and 7 bases respectively, with 17 bases between them. The CDR3 region is CSVVAVPPGEQYF. The CDR3 DNA reads as TGCAGCGTTGTTGCGGTGCCCCCGGGGGAGCAGTACTTC.

The gene calls are TRBV7-2 and TRBJ2-1, with TRBD2 matching over 14 bases. Germline loops: CDR1 SGHTA, CDR2 FQGNSA. The CDR3 spans 16 residues. V was pared by 5 bases and J by 4 bases, with 4 bases of the junction left unmatched. The CDR3 region is CASSLTSGRVYNEQFF. In nucleotides, the CDR3 is TGTGCCAGCAGCCTGACTAGCGGGAGGGTTTACAATGAGCAGTTCTTC.

The chain employs TRBV11-2 and TRBJ1-6; TRBD1 agrees at 7 bases. This CDR3 comprises 16 residues. Germline CDR1 reads SGHAT; CDR2 reads FQNNGV. After removal of 1 base from V and 8 bases from J, the junction contained 8 bases not matched to a gene. The CDR3 DNA reads as TGTGCCAGCAGCTTAGCAGGGGGGACGGTCCATTCACCCCTCCACTTT. Amino acids: CASSLAGGTVHSPLHF.

The rearrangement joins TRBV7-2 to TRBJ2-7; tentative D call: TRBD2 (6 bases). Germline-derived CDR1 and CDR2 are SGHTA and FQGNSA. The CDR3 runs to 14 residues. Between the trimmed V and J ends, which lost 1 base and 3 bases, there was a span of 10 bases. The CDR3 DNA reads TGTGCCAGCAGCTTAGGTTGGGGAGGCTACGAGCAGTACTTC. It is translated as CASSLGWGGYEQYF. Full variable domain (missing parts from reference TRBV7-2 and TRBJ2-7): GAGVSQSPSNKVTEKGKDVELRCDPISGHTALYWYRQSLGQGLEFLIYFQGNSAPDKSGLPSDRFSAERTGGSVSTLTIQRTQQEDSAVYLCASSLGWGGYEQYFGPGTRLTVT.

J is TRBJ2-3 and V is TRBV5-4; 7 nucleotides line up with TRBD2. The CDR3 length is 14 residues. Germline CDR1 and CDR2: SGHNT and YYREEE (reference sequence). The junction had 1 base not matched to a gene; V was cut back by 0 bases and J by 3 bases. CDR3 sequence reads: CASSLALATDTQYF. The CDR3 DNA reads TGTGCCAGCAGCTTGGCACTAGCGACAGATACGCAGTATTTT. Supplemented by reference TRBV5-4 and TRBJ2-3, the full variable domain reads ETGVTQSPTHLIKTRGQQVTLRCSSQSGHNTVSWYQQALGQGPQFIFQYYREEENGRGNFPPRFSGLQFPNYSSELNVNALELDDSALYLCASSLALATDTQYFGPGTRLTVL.

The CDR3 sequence: CASSQDRAGGDPDTQYF. CDR3 DNA: TGTGCCAGCAGCCAAGATAGGGCGGGGGGGGACCCAGATACGCAGTATTTT. The J gene is TRBJ2-3, the V gene TRBV3-1 (or the pseudogene TRBV3-2), with 9 positions matching TRBD2. The junction had 8 bases not matched to a gene; V was cut back by 0 bases and J by 4 bases. The length of the CDR3 is 17 residues. The V gene's germline CDR1 is LGHDT and CDR2 YNNKEL (reference sequence).

This clone was observed a single time. CDR3 residues: CASSLAADTDTQYF. CDR3 coding DNA: TGCGCCAGCAGCTTGGCGGCGGACACAGATACGCAGTATTTT. The chain is built from TRBV5-1 and TRBJ2-3; D is undetermined. Germline CDR1 reads SGHRS; CDR2 reads YFSETQ. V lost 0 bases, J lost 2 bases, and 7 bases lay in between. The CDR3 covers 14 residues.

The gene calls are TRBV28 and TRBJ1-5, with D possibly TRBD1 on 6 matching bases. Germline V gives CDR1 MDHEN, CDR2 SYDVKM. The CDR3 runs 15 residues. V lost 2 bases, J lost 2 bases, and 10 bases lay in between. CDR3 amino acids: CASSLGGFGNQPQHF. CDR3 DNA: TGTGCCAGCAGTTTAGGGGGCTTCGGCAATCAGCCCCAGCATTTT.

This clone was detected only a few times. The gene calls are TRBV3-1 (or the pseudogene TRBV3-2) and TRBJ1-2, with no clear D. The CDR3 covers 13 residues. Trimming removed 8 bases from V and 5 bases from J, with 15 bases in between. Germline V CDR1 and CDR2: LGHDT, YNNKEL (reference sequence). This chain's CDR3 is CASSNTVEYGYTF. DNA of the CDR3: TGTGCCAGCTCGAATACAGTTGAATATGGCTACACCTTC.

The chain employs TRBV10-1 and TRBJ2-3; D is uncertain. This CDR3 comprises 14 residues. Trimming took 0 bases from V and 5 from J, leaving 9 bases between them. Germline loops: CDR1 WNHNN, CDR2 SYGVQD (reference sequence). The CDR3 nucleotides read TGCGCCAGCAGTGAGTCCCGGGTCCAAGATACGCAGTATTTT. Translating it yields CASSESRVQDTQYF.

The chain carries TRBV10-3 and TRBJ1-5; the match to TRBD1 covers 7 bases. CDR1 and CDR2 from the germline V gene are ENHRY and SYGVKD. The CDR3 spans 18 residues. V trimming: 0 bases; J trimming: 0 bases; junction bases outside the gene matches: 8. The CDR3 region is CAISESLKGAASNQPQHF. CDR3 nucleotide sequence: TGTGCCATCAGTGAGTCTCTAAAGGGGGCCGCTAGCAATCAGCCCCAGCATTTT.